These 13 T cell receptor beta chains were all obtained from the same sample, sequenced in a study of blood T cells in healthy people across ages. PCR was performed a second time for about 6 to 12 cycles using a sample-barcoded 5' primer and a J-beta primer mix. TCRdb re-called the 5' RACE reads with MiXCR, one entry per CDR3 protein. This sample has hundreds of thousands of distinct CDR3 sequences; about 48% occur once, and the top ten carry around an eighth. Sequences were obtained from blood. The receptor source for this set is a man younger than 40 in good health.

This clonotype turned up a few times. The chain uses TRBV3-1 and TRBJ2-4, with a tentative D call TRBD2 (6 bases). Germline CDR1 is LGHDT and CDR2 is YNNKEL (reference sequence). V lost 2 bases and J lost 7, with 12 bases in between. The CDR3 sequence is 14 residues long. This chain's CDR3 is CASSQTGGGNIQYF. CDR3 nucleotides: TGTGCCAGCAGCCAAACGGGTGGAGGGAACATTCAGTACTTC.

The chain is built from TRBV5-1 and TRBJ2-1, with 10 nucleotides matching TRBD2. V was pared by 6 bases and J by 7 bases, with 7 bases of the junction left unmatched. The CDR3 loop spans 14 amino acids. In germline, CDR1 is SGHRS, CDR2 YFSETQ. CDR3 sequence: CASNSGGAGNEQFF. The CDR3 nucleotides read TGCGCCAGCAACAGCGGGGGGGCCGGGAATGAGCAGTTCTTC.

This chain connects TRBV27 to TRBJ1-5; D unclear. In germline, CDR1 is MNHEY, CDR2 SMNVEV (reference sequence). There are 13 residues in the CDR3. Trimming removed 1 base from V and 5 bases from J, with 6 bases in between. Here the CDR3 reads CASSLFWDQPQHF. DNA for the CDR3: TGTGCCAGCAGTTTATTCTGGGATCAGCCCCAGCATTTT.

This clonotype has a handful of counts. This chain connects TRBV4-3 to TRBJ2-7; TRBD1 matches 11 bases. The junction had 5 bases not matched to a gene; V was cut back by 4 bases and J by 6 bases. This CDR3 has 14 residues. In germline, CDR1 is LGHNA, CDR2 YSLEER. In DNA, the CDR3 is TGCGCCAGCAGCCGGACAGGGGGCTATCGCGAGCAGTACTTC. Its translation is CASSRTGGYREQYF.

The chain uses TRBV11-2 and TRBJ2-3; 7 bases map to TRBD2. Per germline, CDR1 SGHAT and CDR2 FQNNGV. Unmatched junction bases numbered 7, after V lost 7 bases and J lost 6 bases. CDR3 length: 13 amino acids. Written as DNA, the CDR3 is TGTGCCAGCAAGGCGCCAGCGGGGGATACGCAGTATTTT. It yields the protein CASKAPAGDTQYF.

Only one count was recorded for this clonotype. The chain is built from TRBV12-3 or TRBV12-4 and TRBJ1-2; no definite D call. Trimming took 6 bases from V and 6 from J, leaving 20 bases between them. The CDR3 totals 15 residues. The CDR3 region has the DNA TGTGCCAGCAGCCCGCTACTGACAATGACGGATGGCTACACCTTC. It yields the protein CASSPLLTMTDGYTF.

The rearrangement links TRBV20-1 to TRBJ2-2; D perhaps matches TRBD1 (6 bases). Germline CDR1 reads DFQATT; CDR2 reads SNEGSKA (reference sequence). The CDR3 runs 14 residues. Trimming stripped 7 bases from V and 2 bases from J, with 14 bases between. The chain's CDR3 is CSGEPDRNTGELFF. CDR3 sequence (DNA): TGCAGTGGGGAGCCGGACAGAAACACCGGGGAGCTGTTTTTT.

Only a few counts were recorded for this clonotype. J is TRBJ2-3 and V is TRBV3-1; tentative D call: TRBD2 (5 bases). Germline loops: CDR1 LGHDT, CDR2 YNNKEL (reference sequence). The CDR3 has 15 residues. The V and J ends lost 4 bases and 1 base respectively, with 12 bases between them. The CDR3 sequence is CASSRGGSGTDTQYF. CDR3 DNA sequence: TGTGCCAGCAGCCGTGGAGGTAGCGGCACAGATACGCAGTATTTT.

This clonotype came up a few times. J is TRBJ1-2 and V is TRBV12-3 or TRBV12-4, with TRBD1 matching 9 bases. This CDR3 region has 15 residues. The ends lost 5 bases at V and 4 bases at J; junction bases unmatched: 8. CDR3 region: CASSRRDREGYGYTF. CDR3 DNA: TGTGCCAGCAGTCGTCGGGACAGGGAGGGCTATGGCTACACCTTC.

Turning to this clonotype: The junction differs from germline at one of its ends, possibly a read error. The chain has TRBV4-2 and TRBJ2-3; D not certain. The germline CDR1 and CDR2 sequences are LGHNA and YNFKEQ. This CDR3 comprises 13 residues. CDR3 residues: CVSSQEQLDTQYF. Written as DNA, the CDR3 is TGTGTCAGCAGCCAAGAGCAGCTAGATACGCAGTATTTT.

The chain joins TRBV20-1 to TRBJ2-2, with 7 bases aligning to TRBD1. Trimming cost V 6 bases and J 7 bases; bases outside gene matches: 11. The CDR3 covers 14 residues. Germline loops: CDR1 DFQATT, CDR2 SNEGSKA (reference sequence). In DNA, the CDR3 is TGCAGTGCCCAGGGACAGACCATAGACGGGGAGCTGTTTTTT. As protein: CSAQGQTIDGELFF.

The V gene is TRBV7-2, the J gene TRBJ2-5; D possibly uses TRBD1 or TRBD2 (6 bases each). V was trimmed by 7 bases and J by 11 bases, leaving 26 bases between them. The CDR3 extends over 15 amino acids. Germline V CDR1 and CDR2: SGHTA, FQGNSA. Here the CDR3 reads CASNSPDGGLRKQYF. DNA for the CDR3: TGTGCCAGCAACTCCCCTGATGGGGGGCTGCGGAAGCAGTACTTC.

The rearrangement joins TRBV4-1 to TRBJ2-1; D not resolved. The V gene's germline CDR1 is MGHRA and CDR2 YSYEKL. V lost 0 bases and J 4 bases, leaving 10 bases between the germline ends. The CDR3 covers 15 residues. The chain's CDR3 is CASSQDPGFYNEQFF. CDR3 sequence (DNA): TGCGCCAGCAGCCAAGATCCGGGTTTTTACAATGAGCAGTTCTTC.